The 6 T cell receptor beta chains below come from one sample, sequenced in a study of blood T cell repertoires in COVID-19. Clones were read by immunoSEQ multiplex PCR, and TCRdb kept only the in-frame ones, dropping some. The sample holds about 280,000 clones, 65% to 90% seen once. The specimen was peripheral blood. These receptors all come from a human donor in a cohort sampled during active COVID-19.

DNA of the CDR3: TGTGCCACCATAGGGCGGGACCCCTATGGCTACACCTTC. Translation gives CATIGRDPYGYTF. The rearrangement joins TRBV24-1 to TRBJ1-2; tentative D call: TRBD1 (5 bases). This CDR3 is built from 13 residues. Trimming pared 8 bases from V and 4 bases from J, leaving 13 bases between. Looked up from germline, CDR1 is KGHDR and CDR2 is SFDVKD.

This chain connects TRBV7-2 to TRBJ1-1; no clear D. With 4 bases removed from V and 1 base from J, the gap between germline ends came to 10 bases. Germline V gene sequence: CDR1 SGHTA, CDR2 FQGNSA. The CDR3 runs to 14 residues. The chain's CDR3 is CASSWARKNTEAFF. CDR3 in DNA: TGTGCCAGCAGCTGGGCCCGGAAGAACACTGAAGCTTTCTTT.

This clone has a single count. The rearrangement joins TRBV19 to TRBJ1-1; 7 positions agree with TRBD1. The CDR3 extends over 16 amino acids. Trimming removed 8 bases from V and 6 bases from J; junction bases left unmatched: 18. The V gene's germline CDR1 is LNHDA and CDR2 SQIVND (reference sequence). CDR3 loop: CASVAQTTGRIAEAFF. In DNA, the CDR3 is TGTGCCAGTGTGGCCCAAACGACAGGGAGGATTGCTGAAGCTTTCTTT.

The chain couples TRBV6-2 or TRBV6-3 to TRBJ1-1; D uncertain. The CDR3 has 13 amino acids. Germline V gene sequence: CDR1 MNHEY, CDR2 SVGEGT. The V end was cut by 0 bases, the J end by 7 bases, with 9 bases between. CDR3 in amino acids: CASSYSMGREAFF. The CDR3 coding sequence is TGTGCCAGCAGTTACTCGATGGGCCGTGAAGCTTTCTTT.

V gene TRBV21-1 combines with J gene TRBJ2-1; the table calls TRBD2, which could not be checked here. TRBV21-1 has pseudogene status. The CDR3 contains 15 residues. CDR3 amino acids: CASSKGGGGLGEQFF. Here the CDR3 DNA reads TGTGCCAGCAGCAAAGGTGGGGGAGGGCTTGGTGAGCAGTTCTTC.

The gene calls are TRBV6-6 and TRBJ2-5, with 7 nucleotides matching TRBD2. Germline V gene lookup returns CDR1 MNHNY and CDR2 SVGAGI (reference sequence). Trimming cost V 5 bases and J 2 bases; bases outside gene matches: 14. The CDR3 runs 17 residues. Written as DNA, the CDR3 is TGTGCCAGCAGTCCTACCGAGGGAGGGCGTAATCAAGAGACCCAGTACTTC. Its protein product is CASSPTEGGRNQETQYF.